The 30 T cell receptor beta chains below all came from one sample that was sequenced in a study of T cells in Graves' hyperthyroidism and ophthalmopathy. TCR beta CDR3 regions were amplified from RNA. Initially, a first-round RT-PCR of the TCR CDR3 employed the HTBI primer set. TCRdb passed the multiplex PCR reads through MiXCR, listing each CDR3 protein once. The sample holds hundreds of thousands of distinct CDR3 sequences, less than 15% seen once. Sequencing was performed on blood. The receptors originated from a woman between 18 and 30 years old with Graves' hyperthyroidism.

This clonotype turned up a few times. The chain has TRBV6-1 and TRBJ1-6; 7 positions match TRBD1. The germline V gene has CDR1 MNHNS and CDR2 SASEGT. The CDR3 has 14 amino acids. The ends lost 10 bases at V and 2 bases at J; junction bases unmatched: 5. The CDR3 sequence is CATKTGTYNSPLHF. CDR3 bases: TGTGCCACAAAGACAGGGACCTATAATTCACCCCTCCACTTT.

This clonotype has a handful of counts. The chain is built from TRBV5-1 and TRBJ1-4; D is uncertain. V lost 5 bases, J lost 5 bases, and 10 bases lay in between. Germline V lookup: CDR1 SGHRS, CDR2 YFSETQ. The CDR3 runs to 13 residues. CDR3 sequence (DNA): TGCGCCAGCAGGATTTCGCCAAATGAAAAACTGTTTTTT. It yields the protein CASRISPNEKLFF.

This clonotype was seen repeatedly, ten times or more. The chain combines TRBV15 with TRBJ2-5; 8 bases agree with TRBD1. V lost 5 bases and J lost 5; bases outside the gene matches: 16. This CDR3 is 17 amino acids long. In germline, CDR1 is LNHNV, CDR2 YYDKDF (reference sequence). For the CDR3, the DNA is TGTGCCACCAGCCGGCCCCTGGCGACAGGGGTCCGGGAGACCCAGTACTTC. Translated: CATSRPLATGVRETQYF.

This clonotype was seen a handful of times. The gene calls are TRBV19 and TRBJ2-2; 9 nucleotides line up with TRBD1. Trimming removed 10 bases from V and 7 bases from J; junction bases left unmatched: 10. CDR3 length equals 14 residues. Germline V gene sequence: CDR1 LNHDA, CDR2 SQIVND (reference sequence). The chain's CDR3 is CATKDRGLIGELFF. CDR3 sequence (DNA): TGTGCCACCAAAGACAGGGGGTTGATCGGGGAGCTGTTTTTT.

This clonotype was seen repeatedly, ten times or more. J is TRBJ2-1 and V is TRBV12-3 or TRBV12-4; D is possibly TRBD2 (6 bases). The CDR3 has 14 residues. V lost 7 bases, J lost 2 bases, and 12 bases lay in between. Written as DNA, the CDR3 is TGTGCCAGCACCCGCGGGACTCCCTACAATGAGCAGTTCTTC. Translating gives CASTRGTPYNEQFF.

This clonotype showed up many times. The CDR3 here is CASSGAGRMGYNEQFF. CDR3 in DNA: TGTGCCAGCAGTGGGGCCGGGAGGATGGGTTACAATGAGCAGTTCTTC. V and J are TRBV28 and TRBJ2-1, with TRBD2 identical over 7 bases. Trimming removed 5 bases from V and 4 bases from J; junction bases left unmatched: 11. This CDR3 region has 16 residues. Germline assignment: CDR1 MDHEN and CDR2 SYDVKM.

The rearrangement links TRBV12-3 or TRBV12-4 to TRBJ2-1; 7 bases map to TRBD1. The CDR3 has 13 amino acids. After removal of 3 bases from V and 7 bases from J, the junction contained 3 bases not matched to a gene. CDR3 nucleotides: TGTGCCAGCAGTTTGAGGGGGCGGAATGAGCAGTTCTTC. Protein sequence: CASSLRGRNEQFF.

The V call is TRBV5-1, the J call TRBJ2-3, with 9 bases identical to TRBD1. Germline CDR1 reads SGHRS; CDR2 reads YFSETQ. J was trimmed by 2 bases and V by 1 base; bases with no gene match: 14. There are 19 residues in the CDR3. CDR3 bases: TGCGCCAGCAGCTTGTTTCCACAGACCGGGACAGGGATCACAGATACGCAGTATTTT. As protein: CASSLFPQTGTGITDTQYF.

The table lists this clonotype with many counts. The chain has TRBV28 and TRBJ1-5; D remains unclear. This CDR3 has 16 residues. Trimming removed 1 base at V and 3 bases at J, with 13 bases between. Germline CDR1 is MDHEN and CDR2 is SYDVKM. The CDR3 nucleotides are TGTGCCAGCAGTTTATCTTTGAAACGGCCCAATCAGCCCCAGCATTTT. This codes for CASSLSLKRPNQPQHF.

This clonotype has at least ten counts. The chain combines TRBV29-1 with TRBJ1-2, with D possibly TRBD1 on 6 matching bases. Deletions cut 7 bases from V and 4 bases from J, with 19 bases between. Germline V gene data show CDR1 as SQVTM and CDR2 as ANQGSEA. This CDR3 has 14 residues. The DNA for the CDR3 is TGCAGCGCGCAAGGCGGGCAGGGGCTCTATGGCTACACCTTC. This sequence encodes CSAQGGQGLYGYTF.

There are a few counts of this clonotype. CDR3 residues: CAMPTKDTQYF. CDR3 DNA: TGTGCCATGCCCACCAAAGATACGCAGTATTTT. This sequence joins TRBV10-3 and TRBJ2-3; D ambiguous. Trimming removed 9 bases at V and 5 bases at J, with 9 bases between. CDR3 length: 11 amino acids. Germline assignment: CDR1 ENHRY and CDR2 SYGVKD.

At least ten counts were recorded for this clonotype. The V call is TRBV6-1, the J call TRBJ2-7, with 9 positions matching TRBD2. Germline CDR1 reads MNHNS; CDR2 reads SASEGT. This CDR3 is 17 amino acids long. Trimming at V came to 6 bases and at J to 7 bases, leaving 19 bases not matched to a gene. In DNA, the CDR3 is TGTGCCAGCAGCCGGGGAGGGGCGGGGGGGCCGAGTTGGGAGCAGTACTTC. It translates to CASSRGGAGGPSWEQYF.

This clonotype was detected ten times or more. The gene calls are TRBV11-2 and TRBJ1-3; D ambiguous. The germline V gene encodes CDR1 SGHAT and CDR2 FQNNGV. Trimming cost V 5 bases and J 2 bases, with 10 bases left between them. The CDR3 has 14 residues. The CDR3 loop reads CASSLDPAGNTIYF. The DNA of the CDR3 is TGTGCCAGCAGCCTCGACCCCGCTGGAAACACCATATATTTT.

This clonotype was seen more than once but under ten times. The V call is TRBV7-2, the J call TRBJ1-1; D is ambiguous. This CDR3 comprises 15 residues. V was shortened by 0 bases and J by 4 bases, with 12 bases between the two germline ends. From germline, CDR1 is SGHTA and CDR2 FQGNSA. CDR3 sequence: CASSLASLGITEAFF. The CDR3 nucleotides are TGTGCCAGCAGCTTAGCCTCACTGGGAATCACTGAAGCTTTCTTT. The full variable domain, rest sourced from reference TRBV7-2 and TRBJ1-1, is GAGVSQSPSNKVTEKGKDVELRCDPISGHTALYWYRQSLGQGLEFLIYFQGNSAPDKSGLPSDRFSAERTGGSVSTLTIQRTQQEDSAVYLCASSLASLGITEAFFGQGTRLTVV.

This rearrangement joins TRBV7-9 to TRBJ1-2; 8 bases are shared with TRBD1. The V gene end was trimmed by 5 bases and the J gene end by 3 bases; junction bases not matched to a gene: 11. The germline gives CDR1 SEHNR, CDR2 FQNEAQ (reference sequence). CDR3 length: 16 amino acids. This chain's CDR3 is CASSRNRGRVDYGYTF. The CDR3, as DNA: TGTGCCAGCAGCCGGAACAGGGGGAGGGTTGACTATGGCTACACCTTC.

The gene calls are TRBV2 and TRBJ2-5; D could derive from TRBD1 or TRBD2 (5 bases each). V was clipped by 7 bases and J by 1 base, with 10 bases between them. Germline loops: CDR1 SNHLY, CDR2 FYNNEI. The CDR3 totals 13 residues. The CDR3 DNA sequence: TGTGCCAGCATTCGGGACCTCCAAGAGACCCAGTACTTC. This gives the protein CASIRDLQETQYF.

This sequence joins TRBV18 and TRBJ1-1; weak D call: TRBD1 (6 bases). This CDR3 has 20 residues. The germline V gene has CDR1 KGHSH and CDR2 LQKENI. V lost 0 bases and J lost 1, with 24 bases in between. The CDR3 coding sequence is TGTGCCAGCTCACCACCGACGGGTGGGCTGGGGGCCCGTACGAACACTGAAGCTTTCTTT. Translated, it gives CASSPPTGGLGARTNTEAFF. Drawing the rest from reference TRBV18 and TRBJ1-1, the complete variable domain is NAGVMQNPRHLVRRRGQEARLRCSPMKGHSHVYWYRQLPEEGLKFMVYLQKENIIDESGMPKERFSAEFPKEGPSILRIQQVVRGDSAAYFCASSPPTGGLGARTNTEAFFGQGTRLTVV.

This clonotype has a count of ten or more. The DNA of the CDR3 is TGTGCCAGCAGTGTTCGGGACAGGCAAATCCTTTATGGCTACACCTTC. Its translation is CASSVRDRQILYGYTF. The chain joins TRBV2 to TRBJ1-2; 8 positions agree with TRBD1. With 4 bases clipped from V and 5 bases from J, the junction kept 12 bases outside the gene matches. CDR3 length: 16 residues. The germline V gene has CDR1 SNHLY and CDR2 FYNNEI.

This clonotype was detected many times. The chain is built from TRBV12-3 or TRBV12-4 and TRBJ1-2, with no clear D. The CDR3 contains 11 residues. Between the trimmed V and J ends, which lost 3 bases and 8 bases, there was a span of 7 bases. The CDR3 DNA follows: TGTGCCAGCAGTTTTCTAGGGGGCTACACCTTC. Its translation is CASSFLGGYTF.

A few counts support this clonotype. The CDR3 loop reads CASSQGVAGFELFF. The CDR3 bases are TGTGCCAGCAGCCAAGGTGTAGCGGGATTTGAGCTGTTTTTT. V is TRBV3-1 and J is TRBJ2-2; 8 bases agree with TRBD2. V lost 1 base and J lost 11; bases outside the gene matches: 6. This CDR3 spans 14 amino acids. The germline V gene encodes CDR1 LGHDT and CDR2 YNNKEL (reference sequence).

This clonotype came up many times. This chain connects TRBV15 to TRBJ2-3; 7 bases fit TRBD1. CDR1 is LNHNV, CDR2 YYDKDF, per germline (reference sequence). The V segment lost 3 bases and the J segment 4 bases; nucleotides outside the gene matches: 4. The CDR3 extends over 14 amino acids. The CDR3 here is CATSSRDRPDTQYF. The CDR3, as DNA: TGTGCCACCAGCAGCCGGGACAGACCAGATACGCAGTATTTT.

This clonotype was seen more than once but under ten times. The chain combines TRBV5-5 with TRBJ1-6; possibly TRBD1 for D (5 bases). The CDR3 length is 19 residues. V lost 0 bases to trimming and J lost 0 bases, with 16 bases between them. The germline gives CDR1 SGHKS, CDR2 YYEKEE (reference sequence). CDR3 sequence: CASSLVPDKVSSYNSPLHF. The CDR3 bases are TGTGCCAGCAGCTTGGTCCCGGACAAAGTAAGCTCCTATAATTCACCCCTCCACTTT.

The chain carries TRBV19 and TRBJ1-5; D unclear. Trimming left V 1 base short and J 4 bases short, with 11 bases between. The CDR3 runs 15 residues. Germline assignment: CDR1 LNHDA and CDR2 SQIVND (reference sequence). The CDR3 bases are TGTGCCAGTAGTATAGTCGCGGGAGATAATCAGCCCCAGCATTTT. Amino acids: CASSIVAGDNQPQHF.

This clonotype was observed many times. The gene calls are TRBV27 and TRBJ1-1, with TRBD1 as a possible D gene (5 bases). CDR3 size: 14 residues. V lost 0 bases and J 7 bases, leaving 12 bases between the germline ends. Germline CDR1 and CDR2: MNHEY and SMNVEV (reference sequence). CDR3 loop: CASSLSGRGNEAFF. DNA of the CDR3: TGTGCCAGCAGTTTATCGGGGCGGGGGAATGAAGCTTTCTTT.

The chain couples TRBV6-5 to TRBJ2-7; D might be TRBD2 (6 bases). CDR1 MNHEY and CDR2 SVGAGI come from the germline V gene. V lost 4 bases, J lost 1 base, and 17 bases lay in between. The CDR3 spans 16 residues. The CDR3 spells CASSSTRPGLSYEQYF. Written as DNA, the CDR3 is TGTGCCAGCAGTTCGACTAGGCCCGGGCTATCCTACGAGCAGTACTTC.

The V call is TRBV11-2, the J call TRBJ2-2, with D possibly TRBD2 on 6 matching bases. Germline V gives CDR1 SGHAT, CDR2 FQNNGV. The V end lost 6 bases, the J end lost 6 bases, and 11 bases lay between the germline ends. The CDR3 spans 13 residues. The CDR3 DNA reads TGTGCCAGCAGACCGCCGGGGGCCGGGGAGCTGTTTTTT. Translation gives CASRPPGAGELFF.

There are many counts of this clonotype. This chain uses TRBV28 with TRBJ1-5; D may be TRBD1 (5 bases). V was shortened by 3 bases and J by 10 bases, with 16 bases between the two germline ends. In germline, CDR1 is MDHEN, CDR2 SYDVKM. The CDR3 contains 14 residues. CDR3 residues: CASSLYRGSEPQHF. The CDR3 DNA reads as TGTGCCAGCAGTTTGTATAGGGGTTCTGAACCCCAGCATTTT.

The sample holds many counts of this clonotype. The genes are TRBV28 and TRBJ2-1; 9 bases are shared with TRBD2. Trimming cost V 9 bases and J 9 bases; bases outside gene matches: 15. Germline V lookup: CDR1 MDHEN, CDR2 SYDVKM. This CDR3 is 15 amino acids long. CDR3 nucleotides: TGTGCCAGTTCAACGGCGGGAGGGCAATTTGGTGAGCAGTTCTTC. Translated, it gives CASSTAGGQFGEQFF.

This clonotype was detected many times. The V and J genes are TRBV6-1 and TRBJ2-7; D unclear. CDR3 length equals 16 residues. Trimming stripped 5 bases from V and 4 bases from J, with 21 bases between. Germline CDR1 and CDR2: MNHNS and SASEGT. In DNA, the CDR3 is TGTGCCAGCAGTAGATCGGTGCTCTCGCAGCTTTACGAGCAGTACTTC. Protein: CASSRSVLSQLYEQYF.

In this sample, this clonotype turned up many times. The chain combines TRBV7-2 with TRBJ1-6, with D unresolved. V lost 5 bases and J lost 10, with 12 bases in between. The CDR3 has 13 amino acids. CDR1 and CDR2 (germline): SGHTA, FQGNSA. The CDR3 here is CASSPLKSSPLHF. CDR3 nucleotides: TGTGCCAGCAGCCCCCTTAAATCATCACCCCTCCACTTT. Combining the CDR3 with reference TRBV7-2 and TRBJ1-6 gives the whole variable domain GAGVSQSPSNKVTEKGKDVELRCDPISGHTALYWYRQSLGQGLEFLIYFQGNSAPDKSGLPSDRFSAERTGGSVSTLTIQRTQQEDSAVYLCASSPLKSSPLHFGNGTRLTVT.